One and the same sample provided the 32 T cell receptor beta chains below, sequenced in a study of blood T cell repertoires in COVID-19. Profiled with immunoSEQ multiplex PCR; TCRdb holds only in-frame clones, not every one. Found here are about 140,000 clones, 70% to 85% of them singletons; the top ten hold 1.5% to 2%. Sequences were obtained from PBMCs or T cells enriched from blood (not recorded which). Receptors originate from a woman aged 18-29 years who had been exposed to COVID-19.

V usage is TRBV6-5 and J usage is TRBJ1-2; possibly TRBD1 for D (5 bases). The germline V gene has CDR1 MNHEY and CDR2 SVGAGI. Trimming took off 6 bases at V and 10 bases at J, with 12 bases between the two ends. The length of the CDR3 is 11 residues. The CDR3 reads CASSTGGDYTF. The DNA for the CDR3 is TGTGCCAGCAGCACGGGGGGAGACTACACCTTC.

The chain couples TRBV11-2 to TRBJ2-1; 8 bases fit TRBD2. This CDR3 is 14 amino acids long. The germline CDR1 and CDR2 sequences are SGHAT and FQNNGV. V was pared by 2 bases and J by 10 bases, with 7 bases of the junction left unmatched. In nucleotides, the CDR3 is TGTGCCAGCAGCTTAATGGGGACTAGTGTAGAGCAGTTCTTC. Its protein product is CASSLMGTSVEQFF. Based on the CDR3 plus reference TRBV11-2 and TRBJ2-1, the full variable domain is EAGVAQSPRYKIIEKRQSVAFWCNPISGHATLYWYQQILGQGPKLLIQFQNNGVVDDSQLPKDRFSAERLKGVDSTLKIQPAKLEDSAVYLCASSLMGTSVEQFFGPGTRLTVL.

Ten or more counts support this clone. The chain carries TRBV6-5 and TRBJ2-7; 11 bases are a match to TRBD1. V trimming: 6 bases; J trimming: 3 bases; junction bases outside the gene matches: 7. This CDR3 has 15 residues. Germline V CDR1 and CDR2: MNHEY, SVGAGI. CDR3 sequence: CASSPGQGVNYEQYF. CDR3 nucleotides: TGTGCCAGCAGCCCGGGACAGGGGGTAAACTACGAGCAGTACTTC.

The table lists this clone with a few counts. The rearrangement links TRBV2 to TRBJ2-1; the match to TRBD1 covers 10 bases. The CDR3 consists of 15 residues. CDR1 is SNHLY, CDR2 FYNNEI, per germline. V lost 8 bases to trimming and J lost 4 bases; unmatched junction nucleotides: 8. CDR3: CASSGQGGEYNEQFF. The CDR3 DNA follows: TGTGCCAGCTCTGGACAGGGGGGGGAATACAATGAGCAGTTCTTC. The full variable domain, rest sourced from reference TRBV2 and TRBJ2-1, is EPEVTQTPSHQVTQMGQEVILRCVPISNHLYFYWYRQILGQKVEFLVSFYNNEISEKSEIFDDQFSVERPDGSNFTLKIRSTKLEDSAMYFCASSGQGGEYNEQFFGPGTRLTVL.

The V gene is TRBV15, the J gene TRBJ2-7, with D hard to call. In germline, CDR1 is LNHNV, CDR2 YYDKDF (reference sequence). The CDR3 is 16 amino acids. V shed 0 bases and J shed 0 bases, with 12 bases lying between them. The CDR3 nucleotides read TGTGCCACCAGCAGAGATAAGTTGGGCAGCTCCTACGAGCAGTACTTC. Protein product: CATSRDKLGSSYEQYF.

V usage is TRBV24-1 and J usage is TRBJ2-7, with 8 bases fitting TRBD2. Germline-derived CDR1 and CDR2 are KGHDR and SFDVKD. This CDR3 is 13 amino acids long. V lost 5 bases, J lost 6 bases, and 5 bases stayed unmatched. The CDR3 DNA follows: TGTGCCACCAGTGCAAGCGGGAGAGGCGAGCAGTACTTC. Amino acid sequence: CATSASGRGEQYF.

The rearrangement uses TRBV24-1 and TRBJ2-5; 10 bases match TRBD2. CDR3 size: 15 residues. The germline V gene has CDR1 KGHDR and CDR2 SFDVKD. V shed 8 bases and J 2 bases; nucleotides not matched to a gene: 7. The CDR3 region has the DNA TGTGCCACCAACCTAGCGGGAGTAGGTCAAGAGACCCAGTACTTC. It specifies CATNLAGVGQETQYF.

This sequence joins TRBV28 and TRBJ1-1; no clear D gene. Between the trimmed V and J ends, which lost 5 bases and 3 bases, there was a span of 19 bases. The germline CDR1 and CDR2 sequences are MDHEN and SYDVKM. The CDR3 contains 16 residues. DNA for the CDR3: TGTGCCAGCAGTCTCTCATCACCGGGGAGGTACACTGAAGCTTTCTTT. This translates into CASSLSSPGRYTEAFF. Supplemented by reference TRBV28 and TRBJ1-1, the full variable domain reads DVKVTQSSRYLVKRTGEKVFLECVQDMDHENMFWYRQDPGLGLRLIYFSYDVKMKEKGDIPEGYSVSREKKERFSLILESASTNQTSMYLCASSLSSPGRYTEAFFGQGTRLTVV.

The chain links TRBV27 to TRBJ1-5; D perhaps matches TRBD1 (6 bases). The germline V gene has CDR1 MNHEY and CDR2 SMNVEV (reference sequence). The CDR3 is made up of 13 amino acids. V shed 5 bases and J shed 4 bases, with 9 bases lying between them. The CDR3 DNA reads TGTGCCAGCAGTCAAAGGGGGAATCAGCCCCAGCATTTT. Residues: CASSQRGNQPQHF.

V gene TRBV28 combines with J gene TRBJ2-7, with 9 bases identical to TRBD1. J was trimmed by 4 bases and V by 5 bases; bases with no gene match: 9. This CDR3 is built from 15 residues. CDR1 is MDHEN, CDR2 SYDVKM, per germline. CDR3 residues: CASSQTGGSGYEQYF. CDR3 DNA: TGTGCCAGCAGTCAAACAGGGGGCTCGGGATACGAGCAGTACTTC.

V gene TRBV7-7 combines with J gene TRBJ2-1; TRBD2 matches at 13 bases. Trimming at V came to 5 bases and at J to 10 bases, leaving 8 bases not matched to a gene. The CDR3 is 15 residues long. Looked up from germline, CDR1 is SSHAT and CDR2 is FNYEAQ (reference sequence). CDR3 loop: CASSPTSGRAQEQFF. CDR3 sequence (DNA): TGTGCCAGCAGCCCTACTAGCGGGAGGGCCCAGGAGCAGTTCTTC.

V gene TRBV19 combines with J gene TRBJ2-1; D unclear. The germline V gene encodes CDR1 LNHDA and CDR2 SQIVND (reference sequence). CDR3 size: 11 residues. Between the trimmed V and J ends, which lost 5 bases and 4 bases, there was a span of 3 bases. CDR3 amino acids: CASSYYNEQFF. The CDR3 DNA is TGTGCCAGTAGTTATTACAATGAGCAGTTCTTC.

A single count supports this clone. The CDR3 nucleotides are TGTGCCAGCAGCCAAGAAGGACAGGGTTCGAATGAGCAGTTCTTC. As protein: CASSQEGQGSNEQFF. This chain connects TRBV3-1 (or the pseudogene TRBV3-2) to TRBJ2-1; 8 bases are shared with TRBD1. Germline V gene lookup returns CDR1 LGHDT and CDR2 YNNKEL (reference sequence). The CDR3 is made up of 15 amino acids. Trimming removed 0 bases from V and 7 bases from J; junction bases left unmatched: 5.

The rearrangement links TRBV7-2 to TRBJ2-3; TRBD1 agrees at 8 bases. Germline V lookup: CDR1 SGHTA, CDR2 FQGNSA. After removal of 5 bases from V and 10 bases from J, the junction contained 14 bases not matched to a gene. This CDR3 comprises 15 residues. This chain's CDR3 is CASSQTGVERVAQYF. The DNA of the CDR3 is TGTGCCAGCAGCCAGACAGGGGTTGAGCGGGTGGCGCAGTATTTT.

The V and J genes are TRBV6-5 and TRBJ2-7; 7 bases line up with TRBD1. Germline CDR1 and CDR2: MNHEY and SVGAGI. There are 14 residues in the CDR3. The V segment lost 0 bases and the J segment 3 bases; nucleotides outside the gene matches: 2. DNA of the CDR3: TGTGCCAGCAGTTACTCCCCAGGGGGCTACGAGCAGTACTTC. Protein: CASSYSPGGYEQYF.

The rearrangement joins TRBV4-1 to TRBJ2-1; 7 nucleotides match TRBD2. V lost 4 bases, J lost 7 bases, and 13 bases stayed unmatched. Germline V lookup: CDR1 MGHRA, CDR2 YSYEKL. This CDR3 has 16 amino acids. In DNA form, the CDR3 reads TGCGCCAGCAGCCTATCCTGGGGCGGGAGTGTGAATGAGCAGTTCTTC. Encoded protein: CASSLSWGGSVNEQFF.

The chain has TRBV5-1 and TRBJ2-3; 10 nucleotides align to TRBD1. This CDR3 comprises 18 residues. Germline trimming cut 5 bases from V and 0 bases from J; bases unmatched to any gene: 12. Per germline, CDR1 SGHRS and CDR2 YFSETQ. The CDR3 is CASRPGTGVGASTDTQYF. CDR3 in DNA: TGCGCCAGCAGGCCCGGGACAGGGGTCGGGGCTAGCACAGATACGCAGTATTTT.

The V call is TRBV19, the J call TRBJ2-2; weak D call: TRBD2 (5 bases). This CDR3 contains 15 residues. The germline V and J ends were trimmed by 3 bases and 4 bases, with 12 bases remaining between them. CDR1 is LNHDA and CDR2 is SQIVND in the germline V gene (reference sequence). The CDR3 nucleotides are TGTGCCAGTAGTATTAGTTCGGCGGGCACCGGGGAGCTGTTTTTT. This encodes CASSISSAGTGELFF.

The sample holds one count of this clone. This chain joins TRBV27 and TRBJ2-3; D is unclear. The CDR3 totals 14 residues. Per the germline V gene, CDR1 is MNHEY and CDR2 is SMNVEV (reference sequence). Deletions cut 8 bases from V and 5 bases from J, with 17 bases between. CDR3 coding DNA: TGTGCCAGCTCCTCCCGATATTTAGAAGATACGCAGTATTTT. Amino acids: CASSSRYLEDTQYF.

This chain joins TRBV2 and TRBJ2-7; 7 bases are shared with TRBD1. This CDR3 is 15 amino acids long. CDR1 and CDR2 (germline): SNHLY, FYNNEI. Trimming removed 5 bases from V and 3 bases from J; junction bases left unmatched: 10. The CDR3 DNA follows: TGTGCCAGCAGTTTAGACAGGGCTAAGCTCTACGAGCAGTACTTC. This translates into CASSLDRAKLYEQYF.

The chain joins TRBV30 to TRBJ2-5; D perhaps matches TRBD1 (7 bases). V lost 5 bases to trimming and J lost 5 bases, with 18 bases between them. CDR3 size: 14 residues. Per the germline V gene, CDR1 is GTSNPN and CDR2 is SVGIG (reference sequence). This CDR3 is CAWSHGGGGETQYF. In DNA form, the CDR3 reads TGTGCCTGGTCCCACGGAGGGGGCGGGGAGACCCAGTACTTC.

This clone has just a few counts. The gene calls are TRBV28 and TRBJ1-6; 7 bases align to TRBD1. The length of the CDR3 is 16 residues. Germline CDR1 MDHEN, CDR2 SYDVKM. V was clipped by 1 base and J by 8 bases; unmatched bases: 8. CDR3 sequence: CASSLLAPGGDSPLHF. The CDR3, as DNA: TGTGCCAGCAGTTTATTGGCCCCAGGGGGTGATTCACCCCTCCACTTT.

The rearrangement links TRBV5-1 to TRBJ2-1; 8 bases are shared with TRBD2. V dropped 1 base and J dropped 4; count of bases not matched to a gene: 1. CDR1 and CDR2 from the germline V gene are SGHRS and YFSETQ. CDR3 size: 14 residues. Here the CDR3 reads CASSLTSGYNEQFF. The DNA of the CDR3 is TGCGCCAGCAGCTTGACTAGCGGATACAATGAGCAGTTCTTC. The full variable domain, in which reference TRBV5-1 and TRBJ2-1 provide the parts outside the CDR3, is KAGVTQTPRYLIKTRGQQVTLSCSPISGHRSVSWYQQTPGQGLQFLFEYFSETQRNKGNFPGRFSGRQFSNSRSEMNVSTLELGDSALYLCASSLTSGYNEQFFGPGTRLTVL.

V is TRBV7-9 and J is TRBJ2-5; the D gene is possibly TRBD2 (6 bases). Germline CDR1 and CDR2: SEHNR and FQNEAQ (reference sequence). The length of the CDR3 is 13 residues. V was trimmed by 3 bases and J by 5 bases, leaving 10 bases between them. CDR3 loop: CASSFGGRETQYF. DNA for the CDR3: TGTGCCAGCAGCTTCGGGGGACGGGAGACCCAGTACTTC.

The V and J genes are TRBV19 and TRBJ1-1; D might be TRBD1 (5 bases). The length of the CDR3 is 11 residues. Germline CDR1 and CDR2: LNHDA and SQIVND (reference sequence). V lost 5 bases to trimming and J lost 10 bases, with 11 bases between them. The CDR3 reads CASSETVRAFF. The CDR3 nucleotides are TGTGCCAGTAGTGAGACAGTTCGAGCTTTCTTT.

This clone was counted only a few times. The genes are TRBV18 and TRBJ1-6; TRBD1 matches at 7 bases. Germline V gives CDR1 KGHSH, CDR2 LQKENI. V shed 0 bases and J 2 bases; nucleotides not matched to a gene: 4. The CDR3 has 17 residues. CDR3 nucleotides: TGTGCCAGCTCACCACCGTGGCAGGGGGCCTATAATTCACCCCTCCACTTT. Translated: CASSPPWQGAYNSPLHF.

The V gene is TRBV7-2, the J gene TRBJ2-4, with 7 nucleotides matching TRBD2. This CDR3 region has 16 residues. CDR1 is SGHTA, CDR2 FQGNSA, per germline. V lost 0 bases, J lost 4 bases, and 6 bases stayed unmatched. Written as DNA, the CDR3 is TGTGCCAGCAGCTTAGCCGGGACTACCAAGAAAAACATTCAGTACTTC. Translation: CASSLAGTTKKNIQYF.

This rearrangement joins TRBV5-6 to TRBJ2-7, with TRBD1 matching 8 bases. The V gene end was trimmed by 2 bases and the J gene end by 3 bases; junction bases not matched to a gene: 4. The CDR3 is 14 amino acids. The germline gives CDR1 SGHDT, CDR2 YYEEEE. The CDR3 DNA is TGTGCCAGCAGCTTACAGGGGGGCCACTACGAGCAGTACTTC. Protein product: CASSLQGGHYEQYF.

Comments on this clone: The junction differs from germline at one of its ends, possibly a read error. The rearrangement uses TRBV7-8 and TRBJ2-1; TRBD2 agrees at 9 bases. This CDR3 is built from 16 residues. The germline V gene encodes CDR1 SGHVS and CDR2 FQNEAQ. As DNA, the CDR3 is TGTGCCAGCACCTTAGCCGCTAGCGGGGCATACAATGAGCAGTTCTTC. It translates to CASTLAASGAYNEQFF.

This sequence joins TRBV6-5 and TRBJ1-1, with TRBD1 matching 7 bases. This CDR3 comprises 13 residues. Germline CDR1 MNHEY, CDR2 SVGAGI. V trimming: 6 bases; J trimming: 4 bases; junction bases outside the gene matches: 5. The DNA of the CDR3 is TGTGCCAGCAGCCCCCACAGGGGCACTGAAGCTTTCTTT. It codes for CASSPHRGTEAFF.

The chain joins TRBV29-1 to TRBJ2-5; 8 nucleotides match TRBD1. CDR1 and CDR2 (germline): SQVTM, ANQGSEA. The CDR3 is 13 residues long. V lost 3 bases, J lost 2 bases, and 2 bases stayed unmatched. The CDR3 loop reads CSVEGTGQETQYF. CDR3 DNA: TGCAGCGTTGAGGGGACAGGACAAGAGACCCAGTACTTC.

The chain carries TRBV30 and TRBJ1-5; 8 bases map to TRBD1. The CDR3 is 14 residues long. Germline V lookup: CDR1 GTSNPN, CDR2 SVGIG (reference sequence). The V segment lost 0 bases and the J segment 9 bases; nucleotides outside the gene matches: 7. The DNA of the CDR3 is TGTGCCTGGAGTGTAGGGACAGGACTTGGGCCCCAGCATTTT. As protein: CAWSVGTGLGPQHF. Complete variable domain (other parts from reference TRBV30 and TRBJ1-5): SQTIHQWPATLVQPVGSPLSLECTVEGTSNPNLYWYRQAAGRGLQLLFYSVGIGQISSEVPQNLSASRPQDRQFILSSKKLLLSDSGFYLCAWSVGTGLGPQHFGDGTRLSIL.